This T cell receptor (beta chain) was recovered during a study of cytomegalovirus exposure and HLA in healthy donors. Study-wide findings and caveats: As a later analysis showed, a missense DCLRE1C variant was linked to trimming of TCR beta V- and J-genes. Follow-up analysis found HLA locus-dependent TCR association rates, highest for DRB1 and lowest for HLA-C. Relative to the approximately 670-donor mean, N-insertions were reportedly fewer in an Asian-associated ancestry cluster in a later analysis. Some 17,000 TCR beta sequences were associated with HLA alleles at 0.05 false discovery rate in a later analysis.

V lost 4 bases to trimming and J lost 0 bases; unmatched junction nucleotides: 5. Germline assignment: CDR1 MRHNA and CDR2 SNTAGT. This CDR3 is 15 amino acids long. The PCR was carried out with 60 Vbeta primers and 13 Jbeta primers. Generated by immunoSEQ multiplex PCR, the TCRdb table keeps only in-frame clones and is missing some. The table lists a few hundred thousand clones, more than 60% of them singletons. Details on this clone: Its specificity is unknown.

The TCR sequence derives from a woman in her 30s in good health and CMV-seronegative. The J gene is TRBJ2-7, the V gene TRBV6-4; 8 bases map to TRBD2. The sequencing sample was made of PBMCs. Here the CDR3 reads CASSGPLAGSYEQYF. The DNA for the CDR3 is TGTGCCAGCAGTGGGCCGCTAGCGGGCTCCTACGAGCAGTACTTC.